This TCR beta chain is drawn from a study of T cells in Graves' hyperthyroidism and ophthalmopathy. Notes on the study in general: Most clonotypes that expanded in the thyroid above 0.001 also showed up in blood.

Amplified regions were TCR beta CDR3 sequences from RNA transcripts. During a first-round RT-PCR of the TCR CDR3, the HTBI primer set was used. Each CDR3 protein is one row after TCRdb ran MiXCR on the multiplex PCR reads. This table has around 580,000 distinct CDR3 sequences, 16% appearing once. This clonotype was seen at least ten times. Its target is unknown. V lost 2 bases, J lost 7 bases, and 12 bases lay in between. Per germline, CDR1 KGHSH and CDR2 LQKENI. The CDR3 length is 14 residues. The sequence derives from a woman between 18 and 29 years old with Graves' hyperthyroidism. Material: blood. This sequence joins TRBV18 and TRBJ2-1; D unclear. CDR3 protein: CASSPVNRVNEQFF. CDR3 nucleotide sequence: TGTGCCAGCTCACCAGTTAACCGGGTTAATGAGCAGTTCTTC. Looking up the rest from reference TRBV18 and TRBJ2-1 gives the full variable domain: NAGVMQNPRHLVRRRGQEARLRCSPMKGHSHVYWYRQLPEEGLKFMVYLQKENIIDESGMPKERFSAEFPKEGPSILRIQQVVRGDSAAYFCASSPVNRVNEQFFGPGTRLTVL.